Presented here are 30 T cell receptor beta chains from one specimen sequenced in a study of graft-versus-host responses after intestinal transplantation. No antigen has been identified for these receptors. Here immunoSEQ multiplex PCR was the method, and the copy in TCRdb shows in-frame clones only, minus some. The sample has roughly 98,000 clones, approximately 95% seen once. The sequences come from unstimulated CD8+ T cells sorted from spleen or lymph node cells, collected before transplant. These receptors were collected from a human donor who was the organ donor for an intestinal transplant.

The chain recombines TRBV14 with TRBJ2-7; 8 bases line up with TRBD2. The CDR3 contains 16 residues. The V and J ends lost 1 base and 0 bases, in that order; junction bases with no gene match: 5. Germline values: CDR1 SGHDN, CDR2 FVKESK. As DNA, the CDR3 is TGTGCCAGCAGCCAAGTGGGGACTAGTCCCTCCTACGAGCAGTACTTC. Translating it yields CASSQVGTSPSYEQYF.

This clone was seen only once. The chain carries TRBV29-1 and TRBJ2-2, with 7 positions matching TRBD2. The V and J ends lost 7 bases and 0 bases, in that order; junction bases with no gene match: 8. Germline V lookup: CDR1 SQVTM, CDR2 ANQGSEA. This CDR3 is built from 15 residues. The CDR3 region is CSGVGGDANTGELFF. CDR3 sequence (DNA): TGCAGCGGGGTGGGAGGGGACGCGAACACCGGGGAGCTGTTTTTT.

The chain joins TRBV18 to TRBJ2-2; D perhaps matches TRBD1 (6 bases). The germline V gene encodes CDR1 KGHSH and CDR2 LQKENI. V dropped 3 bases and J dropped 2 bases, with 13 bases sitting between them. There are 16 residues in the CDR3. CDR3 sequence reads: CASSPSPGDNTGELFF. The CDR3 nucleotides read TGTGCCAGCTCACCGAGCCCAGGGGATAACACCGGGGAGCTGTTTTTT.

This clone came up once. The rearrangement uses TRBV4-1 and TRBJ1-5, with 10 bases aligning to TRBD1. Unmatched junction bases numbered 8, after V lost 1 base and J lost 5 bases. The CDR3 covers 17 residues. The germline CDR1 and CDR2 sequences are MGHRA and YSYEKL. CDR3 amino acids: CASSQAGQGSLYQPQHF. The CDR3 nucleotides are TGCGCCAGCAGCCAAGCGGGACAGGGGTCTTTGTATCAGCCCCAGCATTTT.

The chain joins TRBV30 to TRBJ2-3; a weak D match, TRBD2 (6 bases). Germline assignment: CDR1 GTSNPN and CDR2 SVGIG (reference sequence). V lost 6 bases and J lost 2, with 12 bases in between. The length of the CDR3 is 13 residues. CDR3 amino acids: CACEGGTTDTQYF. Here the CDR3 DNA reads TGTGCCTGTGAGGGCGGGACCACAGATACGCAGTATTTT. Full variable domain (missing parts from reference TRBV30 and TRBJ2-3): SQTIHQWPATLVQPVGSPLSLECTVEGTSNPNLYWYRQAAGRGLQLLFYSVGIGQISSEVPQNLSASRPQDRQFILSSKKLLLSDSGFYLCACEGGTTDTQYFGPGTRLTVL.

CDR3 loop: CASSVGVGQLNSPLHF. The CDR3 DNA sequence: TGTGCCAGCAGCGTAGGGGTGGGACAGCTTAATTCACCCCTCCACTTT. V gene TRBV9 combines with J gene TRBJ1-6; 7 bases are shared with TRBD1. Losses at the gene ends were 0 bases for V and 6 bases for J; bases not matched to a gene: 6. CDR1 is SGDLS, CDR2 YYNGEE, per germline. The CDR3 consists of 16 residues.

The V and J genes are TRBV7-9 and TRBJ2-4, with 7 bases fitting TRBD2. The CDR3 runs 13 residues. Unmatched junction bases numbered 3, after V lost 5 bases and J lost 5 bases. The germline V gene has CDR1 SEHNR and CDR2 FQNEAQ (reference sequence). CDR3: CASSAGEQNIQYF. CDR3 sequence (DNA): TGTGCCAGCAGCGCGGGGGAACAAAACATTCAGTACTTC.

Here the CDR3 reads CASRPTPQLAGAETQYF. DNA for the CDR3: TGTGCAAGTCGCCCGACCCCCCAACTAGCGGGGGCGGAGACCCAGTACTTC. The chain combines TRBV12-2 with TRBJ2-5; no check of the table's D call, TRBD2, against the DNA was made. TRBV12-2 is recorded as a pseudogene. The CDR3 has 17 amino acids.

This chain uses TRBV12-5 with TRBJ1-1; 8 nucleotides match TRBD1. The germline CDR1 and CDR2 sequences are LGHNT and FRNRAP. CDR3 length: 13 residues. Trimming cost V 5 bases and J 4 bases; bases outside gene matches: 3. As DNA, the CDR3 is TGTGCTAGTGGTACCGACAGGGGCACTGAAGCTTTCTTT. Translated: CASGTDRGTEAFF.

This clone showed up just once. Written as DNA, the CDR3 is TGTGCCAGCAGCCCCACCGGGACAGGGGAAAAGGAGCAGTTCTTC. Encoded protein: CASSPTGTGEKEQFF. The chain links TRBV7-9 to TRBJ2-1, with 10 bases matching TRBD1. The CDR3 has 15 amino acids. Trimming at V came to 5 bases and at J to 10 bases, leaving 11 bases not matched to a gene. The germline gives CDR1 SEHNR, CDR2 FQNEAQ (reference sequence).

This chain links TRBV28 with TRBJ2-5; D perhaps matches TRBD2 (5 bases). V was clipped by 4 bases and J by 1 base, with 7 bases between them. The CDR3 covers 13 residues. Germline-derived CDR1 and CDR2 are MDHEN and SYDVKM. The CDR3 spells CASSSGIQETQYF. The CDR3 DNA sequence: TGTGCCAGCAGTTCCGGGATCCAAGAGACCCAGTACTTC.

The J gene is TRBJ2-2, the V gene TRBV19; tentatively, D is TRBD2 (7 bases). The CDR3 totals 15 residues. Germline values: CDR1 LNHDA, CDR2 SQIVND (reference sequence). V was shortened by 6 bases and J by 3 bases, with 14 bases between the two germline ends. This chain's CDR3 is CASSESGGYTGELFF. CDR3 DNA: TGTGCCAGTAGCGAATCGGGGGGCTACACCGGGGAGCTGTTTTTT.

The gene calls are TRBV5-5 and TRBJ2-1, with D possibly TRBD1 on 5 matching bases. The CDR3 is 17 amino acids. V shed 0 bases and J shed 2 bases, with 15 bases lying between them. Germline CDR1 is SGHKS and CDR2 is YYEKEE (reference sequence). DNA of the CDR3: TGTGCCAGCAGCTTGGACGATCCAGGGATCCCCTACAATGAGCAGTTCTTC. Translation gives CASSLDDPGIPYNEQFF.

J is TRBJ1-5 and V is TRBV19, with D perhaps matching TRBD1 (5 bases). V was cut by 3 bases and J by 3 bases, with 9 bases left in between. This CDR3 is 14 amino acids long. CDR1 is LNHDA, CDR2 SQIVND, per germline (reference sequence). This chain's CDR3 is CASSMGGVNQPQHF. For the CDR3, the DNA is TGTGCCAGTAGTATGGGGGGGGTCAATCAGCCCCAGCATTTT.

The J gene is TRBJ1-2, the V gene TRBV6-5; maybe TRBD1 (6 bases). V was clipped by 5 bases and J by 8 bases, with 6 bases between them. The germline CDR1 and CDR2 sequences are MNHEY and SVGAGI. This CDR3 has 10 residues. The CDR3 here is CASSGGGYTF. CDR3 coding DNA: TGTGCCAGCAGTGGGGGCGGCTACACCTTC.

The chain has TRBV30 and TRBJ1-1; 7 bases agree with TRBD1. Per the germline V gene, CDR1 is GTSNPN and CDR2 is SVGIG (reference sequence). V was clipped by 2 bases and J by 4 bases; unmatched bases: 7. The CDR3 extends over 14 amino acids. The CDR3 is CAWSIGGVGTEAFF. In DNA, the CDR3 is TGTGCCTGGAGTATAGGGGGCGTGGGCACTGAAGCTTTCTTT.

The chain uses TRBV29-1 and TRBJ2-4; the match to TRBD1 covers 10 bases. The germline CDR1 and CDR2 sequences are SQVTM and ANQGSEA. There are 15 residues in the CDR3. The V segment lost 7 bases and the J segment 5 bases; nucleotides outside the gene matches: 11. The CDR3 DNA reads TGCAGCGCCGAAGAGACAGGGGGCTTCGAAAACATTCAGTACTTC. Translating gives CSAEETGGFENIQYF.

CDR3 DNA: TGTGCCACCAGCAGAGGAACTAGCGGGGGGGCCGCTACATGGGCCCAAAACATTCAGTACTTC. This gives the protein CATSRGTSGGAATWAQNIQYF. The chain uses TRBV15 and TRBJ2-4; 13 bases map to TRBD2. J was trimmed by 5 bases and V by 1 base; bases with no gene match: 17. Germline CDR1 LNHNV, CDR2 YYDKDF (reference sequence). The CDR3 loop spans 21 amino acids.

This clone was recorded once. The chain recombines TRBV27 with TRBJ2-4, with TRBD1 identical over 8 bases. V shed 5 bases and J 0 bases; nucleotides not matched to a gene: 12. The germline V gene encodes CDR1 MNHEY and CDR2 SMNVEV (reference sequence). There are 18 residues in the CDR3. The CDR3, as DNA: TGTGCCAGCAGTCCCCGGACAGGGTGGTGGTTAGCCAAAAACATTCAGTACTTC. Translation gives CASSPRTGWWLAKNIQYF.

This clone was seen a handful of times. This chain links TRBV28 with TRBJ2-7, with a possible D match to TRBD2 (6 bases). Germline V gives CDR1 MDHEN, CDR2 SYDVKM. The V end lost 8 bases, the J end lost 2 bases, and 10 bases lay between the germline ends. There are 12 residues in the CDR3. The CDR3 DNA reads TGTGCCAGCCGGGACTCCCCCTACGAGCAGTACTTC. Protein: CASRDSPYEQYF.

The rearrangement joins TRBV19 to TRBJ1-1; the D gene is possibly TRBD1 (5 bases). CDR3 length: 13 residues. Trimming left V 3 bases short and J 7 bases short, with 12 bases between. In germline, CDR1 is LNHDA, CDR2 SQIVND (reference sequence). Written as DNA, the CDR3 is TGTGCCAGTAGTATTTGGGGGGAGATTGAAGCTTTCTTT. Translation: CASSIWGEIEAFF.

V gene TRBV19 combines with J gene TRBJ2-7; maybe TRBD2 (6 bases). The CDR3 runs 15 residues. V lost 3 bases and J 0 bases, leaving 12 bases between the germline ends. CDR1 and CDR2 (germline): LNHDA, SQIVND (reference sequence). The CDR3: CASSIAAGLSYEQYF. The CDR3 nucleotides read TGTGCCAGTAGTATTGCGGCGGGACTCTCCTACGAGCAGTACTTC.

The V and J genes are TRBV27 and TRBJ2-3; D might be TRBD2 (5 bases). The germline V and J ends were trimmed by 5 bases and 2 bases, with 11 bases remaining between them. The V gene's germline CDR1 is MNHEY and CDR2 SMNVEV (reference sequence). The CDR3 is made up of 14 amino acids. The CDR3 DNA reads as TGTGCCAGCAGTCCCCGGGAAATCACAGATACGCAGTATTTT. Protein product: CASSPREITDTQYF.

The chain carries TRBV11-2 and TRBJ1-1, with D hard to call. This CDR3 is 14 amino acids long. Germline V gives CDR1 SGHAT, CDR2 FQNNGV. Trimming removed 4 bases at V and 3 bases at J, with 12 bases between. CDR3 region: CASSSAGGYTEAFF. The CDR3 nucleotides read TGTGCCAGCAGCTCAGCGGGAGGGTACACTGAAGCTTTCTTT. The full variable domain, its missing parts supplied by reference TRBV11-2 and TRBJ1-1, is EAGVAQSPRYKIIEKRQSVAFWCNPISGHATLYWYQQILGQGPKLLIQFQNNGVVDDSQLPKDRFSAERLKGVDSTLKIQPAKLEDSAVYLCASSSAGGYTEAFFGQGTRLTVV.

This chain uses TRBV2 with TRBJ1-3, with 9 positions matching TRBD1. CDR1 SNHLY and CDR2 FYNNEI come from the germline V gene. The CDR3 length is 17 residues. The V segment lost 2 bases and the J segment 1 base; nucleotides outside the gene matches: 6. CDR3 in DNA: TGTGCCAGCAGTGAATACCACAGGGGGCCATCTGGAAACACCATATATTTT. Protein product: CASSEYHRGPSGNTIYF.

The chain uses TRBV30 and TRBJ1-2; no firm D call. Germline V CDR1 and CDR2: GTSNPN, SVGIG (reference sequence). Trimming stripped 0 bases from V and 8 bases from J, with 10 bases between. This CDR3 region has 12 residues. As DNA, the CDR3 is TGTGCCTGGAGTGTGGCTGGAGGCGGCTACACCTTC. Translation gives CAWSVAGGGYTF.

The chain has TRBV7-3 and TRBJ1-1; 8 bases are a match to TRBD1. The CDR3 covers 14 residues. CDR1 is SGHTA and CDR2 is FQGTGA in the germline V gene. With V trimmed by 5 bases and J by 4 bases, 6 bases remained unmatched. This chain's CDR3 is CASSDGQGITEAFF. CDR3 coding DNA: TGTGCCAGCAGCGACGGACAGGGTATCACTGAAGCTTTCTTT.

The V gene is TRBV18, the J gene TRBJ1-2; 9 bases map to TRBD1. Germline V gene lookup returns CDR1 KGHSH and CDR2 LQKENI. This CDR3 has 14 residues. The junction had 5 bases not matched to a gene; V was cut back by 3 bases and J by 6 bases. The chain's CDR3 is CASSPSTGGDGYTF. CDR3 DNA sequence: TGTGCCAGCTCACCGTCGACAGGGGGTGATGGCTACACCTTC. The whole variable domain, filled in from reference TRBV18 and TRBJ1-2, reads NAGVMQNPRHLVRRRGQEARLRCSPMKGHSHVYWYRQLPEEGLKFMVYLQKENIIDESGMPKERFSAEFPKEGPSILRIQQVVRGDSAAYFCASSPSTGGDGYTFGSGTRLTVV.

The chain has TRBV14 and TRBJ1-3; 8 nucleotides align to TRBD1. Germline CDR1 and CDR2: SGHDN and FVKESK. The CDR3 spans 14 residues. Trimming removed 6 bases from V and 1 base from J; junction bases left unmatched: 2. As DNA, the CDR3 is TGTGCCAGCAGGCGACAGGGGTCTGGAAACACCATATATTTT. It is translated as CASRRQGSGNTIYF. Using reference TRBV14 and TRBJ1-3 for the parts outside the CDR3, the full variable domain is EAGVTQFPSHSVIEKGQTVTLRCDPISGHDNLYWYRRVMGKEIKFLLHFVKESKQDESGMPNNRFLAERTGGTYSTLKVQPAELEDSGVYFCASRRQGSGNTIYFGEGSWLTVV.

Here the CDR3 DNA reads TGTGCCAGCAGCGTAGCTGGGCTAGCGGGAGTGGGAAATGAGCAGTTCTTC. Protein: CASSVAGLAGVGNEQFF. The J gene is TRBJ2-1, the V gene TRBV9, with 10 bases identical to TRBD2. Germline CDR1 and CDR2: SGDLS and YYNGEE. V was clipped by 0 bases and J by 7 bases; unmatched bases: 10. The CDR3 has 17 amino acids.